The present TCR beta chain was sequenced within a study of blood T cell repertoires in COVID-19. TCRdb's copy holds only in-frame clones and misses some; the assay was immunoSEQ multiplex PCR. The data show around 440,000 clones, 88% seen once. Germline V gives CDR1 SGHRS, CDR2 YFSETQ. CDR3 size: 16 residues. Trimming took 3 bases from V and 8 from J; bases not matched to a gene: 11. Source material: peripheral blood. The sequence was collected from a woman aged 45-59 years with COVID-19, enrolled during active disease. The V and J genes are TRBV5-1 and TRBJ1-4; 9 positions agree with TRBD1. The CDR3 sequence is CASSSRRDRVNEKLFF. The CDR3 DNA sequence: TGCGCCAGCAGCTCCCGGAGGGACAGGGTTAACGAAAAACTGTTTTTT.